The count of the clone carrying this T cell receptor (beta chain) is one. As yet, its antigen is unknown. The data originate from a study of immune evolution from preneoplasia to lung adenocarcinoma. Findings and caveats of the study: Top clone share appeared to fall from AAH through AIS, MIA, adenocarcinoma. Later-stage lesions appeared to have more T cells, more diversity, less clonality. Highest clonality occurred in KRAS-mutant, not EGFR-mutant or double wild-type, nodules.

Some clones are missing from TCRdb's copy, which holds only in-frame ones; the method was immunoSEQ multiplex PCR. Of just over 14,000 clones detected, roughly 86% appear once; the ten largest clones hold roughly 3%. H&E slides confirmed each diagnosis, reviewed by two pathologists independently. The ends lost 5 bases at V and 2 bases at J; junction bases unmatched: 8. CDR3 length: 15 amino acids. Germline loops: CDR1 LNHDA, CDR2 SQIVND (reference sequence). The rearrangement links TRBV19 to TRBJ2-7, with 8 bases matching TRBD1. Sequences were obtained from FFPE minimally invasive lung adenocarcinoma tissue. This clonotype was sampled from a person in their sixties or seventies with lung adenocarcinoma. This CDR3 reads CASSSRTGSAYEQYF. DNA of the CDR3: TGTGCCAGTAGTTCTAGGACAGGGAGTGCCTACGAGCAGTACTTC.